The 26 T cell receptor beta chains reported below all come from one sample, sequenced in a study of metastatic and nonmetastatic thyroid tumors. All patients were treatment-naive before thyroid surgery. TCRdb ran MiXCR on the PCR reads. The sample includes under 35,000 clones, about 21% of them seen just once. The sample was blood. These receptors originate from a female donor with papillary thyroid cancer or a benign thyroid nodule (not recorded which). Some clones in this sample may be carry-over from other donors' samples.

This clone occurred a few times. The V and J genes are TRBV6-5 and TRBJ2-3, with D unresolved. The germline CDR1 and CDR2 sequences are MNHEY and SVGAGI. The CDR3 runs to 12 residues. V was pared by 4 bases and J by 6 bases, with 8 bases between. For the CDR3, the DNA is TGTGCCAGCAGTTCCGACGGGGATACGCAGTATTTT. As protein: CASSSDGDTQYF.

The gene calls are TRBV5-1 and TRBJ1-2; 8 nucleotides line up with TRBD1. V shed 0 bases and J 4 bases; nucleotides not matched to a gene: 5. Germline lookup yields CDR1 SGHRS and CDR2 YFSETQ. This CDR3 is 15 amino acids long. The CDR3 here is CASSLDGQGPYGYTF. CDR3 in DNA: TGCGCCAGCAGCTTGGACGGACAGGGCCCCTATGGCTACACCTTC. Complete variable domain (other parts from reference TRBV5-1 and TRBJ1-2): KAGVTQTPRYLIKTRGQQVTLSCSPISGHRSVSWYQQTPGQGLQFLFEYFSETQRNKGNFPGRFSGRQFSNSRSEMNVSTLELGDSALYLCASSLDGQGPYGYTFGSGTRLTVV.

This clone appeared a few times. J is TRBJ2-7 and V is TRBV7-2, with 7 bases lining up with TRBD2. V dropped 6 bases and J dropped 7; count of bases not matched to a gene: 3. This CDR3 is 11 amino acids long. In germline, CDR1 is SGHTA, CDR2 FQGNSA. In nucleotides, the CDR3 is TGTGCCAGCAGGGGCGGGAGTGAGCAGTACTTC. This gives the protein CASRGGSEQYF. The full variable domain, in which reference TRBV7-2 and TRBJ2-7 provide the parts outside the CDR3, is GAGVSQSPSNKVTEKGKDVELRCDPISGHTALYWYRQSLGQGLEFLIYFQGNSAPDKSGLPSDRFSAERTGGSVSTLTIQRTQQEDSAVYLCASRGGSEQYFGPGTRLTVT.

As to this clone: The identical CDR3 is also encoded by other nucleotide sequences in the sample. J is TRBJ1-5 and V is TRBV6-2 or TRBV6-3, with no clear D. This CDR3 is 13 amino acids long. The V gene's germline CDR1 is MNHEY and CDR2 SVGEGT. Trimming cost V 2 bases and J 4 bases, with 6 bases left between them. This chain's CDR3 is CASSYAENQPQHF. Here the CDR3 DNA reads TGTGCCAGCAGTTACGCTGAGAATCAGCCCCAGCATTTT.

This clone was counted a few times. The V call is TRBV6-1, the J call TRBJ2-1; 8 bases align to TRBD2. J gave up 5 bases and V 3 bases, and 6 bases lay outside the gene matches. This CDR3 comprises 15 residues. CDR1 and CDR2 (germline): MNHNS, SASEGT. The CDR3 DNA follows: TGTGCCAGCAGTGAGGCGGGAGGATCCCACAATGAGCAGTTCTTC. Its protein is CASSEAGGSHNEQFF.

The count of this clone is one. The chain links TRBV5-1 to TRBJ2-2; TRBD2 matches 8 bases. This CDR3 is 15 amino acids long. Germline V lookup: CDR1 SGHRS, CDR2 YFSETQ. Trimming took 2 bases from V and 1 from J; bases not matched to a gene: 1. The CDR3 DNA follows: TGCGCCAGCAGCTTCACTAGCGGGAACACCGGGGAGCTGTTTTTT. Protein: CASSFTSGNTGELFF. The complete variable domain, with remaining parts taken from reference TRBV5-1 and TRBJ2-2, reads KAGVTQTPRYLIKTRGQQVTLSCSPISGHRSVSWYQQTPGQGLQFLFEYFSETQRNKGNFPGRFSGRQFSNSRSEMNVSTLELGDSALYLCASSFTSGNTGELFFGEGSRLTVL.

The V call is TRBV7-8, the J call TRBJ2-1, with a possible D match to TRBD2 (5 bases). Trimming cost V 1 base and J 15 bases, with 13 bases left between them. Germline assignment: CDR1 SGHVS and CDR2 FQNEAQ. CDR3 length: 12 residues. The CDR3 sequence is CASSLGTFVPFF. DNA of the CDR3: TGTGCCAGCAGCTTAGGGACTTTCGTTCCGTTCTTC. Variable domain in full (rest from reference TRBV7-8 and TRBJ2-1): GAGVSQSPRYKVAKRGQDVALRCDPISGHVSLFWYQQALGQGPEFLTYFQNEAQLDKSGLPSDRFFAERPEGSVSTLKIQRTQQEDSAVYLCASSLGTFVPFFGPGTRLTVL.

This clone was detected many times. In nucleotides, the CDR3 is TGCAGCGTTGACGAGGGGTCGACTGAAGCTTTCTTT. The encoded protein is CSVDEGSTEAFF. The V and J genes are TRBV29-1 and TRBJ1-1, with D possibly being TRBD1 (5 bases). Germline lookup yields CDR1 SQVTM and CDR2 ANQGSEA. V lost 3 bases and J lost 5, with 10 bases in between. CDR3 size: 12 residues.

As concerns this clone: Just one base apart from a much larger clone, this may be a read error. V is TRBV5-6 and J is TRBJ2-7; tentatively, D is TRBD1 (5 bases). The CDR3 length is 15 residues. From germline, CDR1 is SGHDT and CDR2 YYEEEE. The CDR3 sequence is CASSLLPDRSHDQYF. CDR3 coding DNA: TGTGCCAGCAGCTTGCTTCCTGACAGAAGCCACGACCAGTACTTC.

The chain is built from TRBV5-1 and TRBJ1-2; 7 bases fit TRBD1. Germline CDR1 SGHRS, CDR2 YFSETQ. V lost 0 bases to trimming and J lost 7 bases; unmatched junction nucleotides: 9. The CDR3 is 15 amino acids. The CDR3 DNA sequence: TGCGCCAGCAGCTTGGAAGAGGGGGCGTCGGGTGGCTACACCTTC. Its translation is CASSLEEGASGGYTF.

As regards this clone: Without the conserved terminal phenylalanine or tryptophan, this CDR3 likely stems from a read error. The V gene is TRBV6-1, the J gene TRBJ2-1; D remains ambiguous. Per germline, CDR1 MNHNS and CDR2 SASEGT. The CDR3 runs to 12 residues. With 11 bases removed from V and 11 bases from J, the gap between germline ends came to 19 bases. The CDR3 protein is CAGTKPGTKQFI. The DNA for the CDR3 is TGTGCCGGAACAAAACCGGGCACCAAGCAGTTCATC.

This clone was seen many times. The sample carries other DNA sequences with the same CDR3. The rearrangement joins TRBV20-1 to TRBJ2-6; no firm D call. Deletions cut 3 bases from V and 0 bases from J, with 6 bases between. This CDR3 has 14 residues. Germline assignment: CDR1 DFQATT and CDR2 SNEGSKA (reference sequence). CDR3 residues: CSARVTSGANVLTF. CDR3 DNA: TGCAGTGCTAGGGTTACCTCTGGGGCCAACGTCCTGACTTTC.

In this sample, this clone turned up many times. This chain connects TRBV5-1 to TRBJ2-7; D tentatively reads TRBD1 or TRBD2 (6 bases each). The V end lost 0 bases, the J end lost 6 bases, and 10 bases lay between the germline ends. The germline gives CDR1 SGHRS, CDR2 YFSETQ. The CDR3 consists of 13 residues. CDR3 sequence: CASSLGGAFEQYF. As DNA, the CDR3 is TGCGCCAGCAGCTTGGGGGGGGCCTTCGAGCAGTACTTC.

This clone was detected many times. This chain connects TRBV27 to TRBJ2-7; 9 nucleotides agree with TRBD1. The germline V gene has CDR1 MNHEY and CDR2 SMNVEV (reference sequence). V dropped 6 bases and J dropped 2; count of bases not matched to a gene: 8. The CDR3 sequence is 15 residues long. CDR3 amino acids: CASSAGTGPTYEQYF. The CDR3 DNA sequence: TGTGCCAGCAGCGCTGGGACAGGGCCCACCTACGAGCAGTACTTC.

This clone was recorded many times. This chain connects TRBV19 to TRBJ1-4; TRBD1 matches 9 bases. V trimming: 5 bases; J trimming: 5 bases; junction bases outside the gene matches: 6. Looked up from germline, CDR1 is LNHDA and CDR2 is SQIVND (reference sequence). This CDR3 comprises 15 residues. The chain's CDR3 is CASSPWTGENEKLFF. The CDR3 DNA reads TGTGCCAGTAGTCCCTGGACAGGGGAAAATGAAAAACTGTTTTTT.

This clone was found many times. The rearrangement links TRBV10-2 to TRBJ2-7, with D perhaps matching TRBD2 (5 bases). Per germline, CDR1 WSHSY and CDR2 SAAADI. V lost 7 bases and J lost 2, with 12 bases in between. CDR3 length: 13 amino acids. CDR3 nucleotide sequence: TGCGCCAGCACCTCCGGGATCGCCTACGAGCAGTACTTC. It specifies CASTSGIAYEQYF.

By proportion, this clone is medium-sized. The chain links TRBV6-1 to TRBJ1-3; 8 bases map to TRBD1. With V trimmed by 6 bases and J by 0 bases, 7 bases remained unmatched. The CDR3 is made up of 16 amino acids. CDR1 and CDR2 (germline): MNHNS, SASEGT. The DNA of the CDR3 is TGTGCCAGCAGCACGAGACAGGGGCTCTCTGGAAACACCATATATTTT. Translation gives CASSTRQGLSGNTIYF.

This clone was seen ten or more times. The V call is TRBV19, the J call TRBJ2-3; D is perhaps TRBD1 (5 bases). Germline V gene sequence: CDR1 LNHDA, CDR2 SQIVND (reference sequence). The CDR3 totals 15 residues. V lost 6 bases and J 1 base, leaving 14 bases between the germline ends. The CDR3, as DNA: TGTGCCAGTAGCACCCCTGGCAGGGGCACAGATACGCAGTATTTT. Translated, it gives CASSTPGRGTDTQYF.

This clone was observed a single time. This chain connects TRBV5-1 to TRBJ1-3, with 8 positions matching TRBD1. Per the germline V gene, CDR1 is SGHRS and CDR2 is YFSETQ. The J segment lost 0 bases and the V segment lost 0 bases, leaving 5 bases of the junction unmatched. This CDR3 has 17 residues. CDR3 amino acids: CASSLVAGQVSGNTIYF. The CDR3 DNA reads as TGCGCCAGCAGCTTGGTAGCGGGACAGGTCTCTGGAAACACCATATATTTT.

Ten or more counts support this clone. The rearrangement links TRBV10-3 to TRBJ2-3, with D hard to call. CDR1 and CDR2 (germline): ENHRY, SYGVKD. Trimming took 7 bases from V and 2 from J, leaving 13 bases between them. This CDR3 contains 14 residues. The CDR3 nucleotides are TGTGCCATCACGAGGCCAGTCCCCACAGATACGCAGTATTTT. Protein product: CAITRPVPTDTQYF.

The gene calls are TRBV19 and TRBJ1-1, with no clear D. The CDR3 has 13 amino acids. V lost 7 bases and J 0 bases, leaving 9 bases between the germline ends. Germline CDR1 is LNHDA and CDR2 is SQIVND (reference sequence). CDR3 sequence (DNA): TGTGCCAGTATGTACAGCTTGAACACTGAAGCTTTCTTT. Amino acids: CASMYSLNTEAFF.

This clone was found many times. V is TRBV7-2 and J is TRBJ2-1, with a tentative D call TRBD1 (6 bases). CDR1 and CDR2 (germline): SGHTA, FQGNSA. This CDR3 region has 14 residues. V was clipped by 0 bases and J by 16 bases, with 19 bases between them. DNA for the CDR3: TGTGCCAGCAGCTTAGCGGCAGTACAGGGATATATCTTCTTC. Residues: CASSLAAVQGYIFF.

This clone was recorded at least ten times. The chain links TRBV6-1 to TRBJ1-1; D uncertain. Germline CDR1 and CDR2: MNHNS and SASEGT. The CDR3 sequence is 16 residues long. With 2 bases removed from V and 5 bases from J, the gap between germline ends came to 18 bases. The CDR3 DNA follows: TGTGCCAGCAGTGAAAACTACATGAGGGCACGGACTGAAGCTTTCTTT. Its translation is CASSENYMRARTEAFF.

This clone was recorded many times. The chain joins TRBV5-1 to TRBJ2-5, with D possibly matching TRBD1 (5 bases). V lost 0 bases and J lost 4, with 10 bases in between. The length of the CDR3 is 14 residues. CDR1 and CDR2 from the germline V gene are SGHRS and YFSETQ. Here the CDR3 DNA reads TGCGCCAGCAGCTTGGGGGGCAGTGGAGAGACCCAGTACTTC. This codes for CASSLGGSGETQYF.

This clone was detected many times. This chain joins TRBV7-9 and TRBJ1-1, with D unclear. There are 15 residues in the CDR3. V was pared by 1 base and J by 5 bases, with 14 bases between. Germline values: CDR1 SEHNR, CDR2 FQNEAQ (reference sequence). The CDR3 sequence is CASSLGGSVGTEAFF. The CDR3 coding sequence is TGTGCCAGCAGCTTAGGTGGCAGCGTAGGGACTGAAGCTTTCTTT.

This clone is judged medium-sized. The rearrangement joins TRBV6-2 or TRBV6-3 to TRBJ2-7; 14 nucleotides align to TRBD2. Germline values: CDR1 MNHEY, CDR2 SVGEGT. The V and J ends lost 6 bases and 4 bases, in that order; junction bases with no gene match: 5. The CDR3 is 15 residues long. The CDR3 DNA sequence: TGTGCCAGCAGCTCCGGACTAGCGGGGGGTTACGAGCAGTACTTC. Its translation: CASSSGLAGGYEQYF.